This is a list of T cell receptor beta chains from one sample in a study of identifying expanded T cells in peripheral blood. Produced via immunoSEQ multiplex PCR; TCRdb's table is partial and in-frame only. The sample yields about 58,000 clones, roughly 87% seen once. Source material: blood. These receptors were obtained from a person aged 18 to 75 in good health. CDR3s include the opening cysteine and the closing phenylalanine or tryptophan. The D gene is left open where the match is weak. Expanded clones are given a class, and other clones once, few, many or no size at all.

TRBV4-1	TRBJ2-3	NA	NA	CASSQWQGGDTQYF	TGCGCCAGCAGCCAATGGCAGGGTGGAGATACGCAGTATTTT
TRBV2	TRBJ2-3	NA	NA	CARGTDTQYF	TGTGCCAGGGGCACAGATACGCAGTATTTT
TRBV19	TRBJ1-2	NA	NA	CASKFSDRYGYTF	TGTGCCAGTAAGTTCTCGGACCGCTATGGCTACACCTTC
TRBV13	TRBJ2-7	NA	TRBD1	CASSFRDSGYEQYF	TGTGCCAGCAGCTTCCGGGACAGTGGCTACGAGCAGTACTTC
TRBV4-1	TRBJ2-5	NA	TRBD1	CASSRGDRGQETQYF	TGCGCCAGCAGTCGAGGAGACAGGGGCCAAGAGACCCAGTACTTC
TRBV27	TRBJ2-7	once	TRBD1	CASSLRTGSYEQYF	TGTGCCAGCAGTTTGCGGACAGGGTCCTACGAGCAGTACTTC
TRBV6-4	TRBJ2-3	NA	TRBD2	CASSPTSGSATDTQYF	TGTGCCAGCAGCCCAACTAGCGGGAGCGCGACAGATACGCAGTATTTT
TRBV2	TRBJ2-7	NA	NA	CASTLRGGLGEQYF	TGTGCCAGCACGCTGCGGGGCGGCCTGGGGGAGCAGTACTTC
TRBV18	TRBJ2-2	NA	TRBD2	CASSPLRETAGELFF	TGTGCCAGCTCACCTCTGCGGGAGACGGCCGGGGAGCTGTTTTTT
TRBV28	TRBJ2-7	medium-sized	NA	CASSLVEAYEQYF	TGTGCCAGCAGTTTGGTGGAGGCCTACGAGCAGTACTTC
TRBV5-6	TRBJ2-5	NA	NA	CASSRRGETQYF	TGTGCCAGCAGCCGCCGGGGGGAGACCCAGTACTTC
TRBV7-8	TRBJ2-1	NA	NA	CASSSTGNNEQFF	TGTGCCAGCAGCTCCACAGGGAACAATGAGCAGTTCTTC
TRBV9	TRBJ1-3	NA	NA	CASSPQADRSSGNTIYF	TGTGCCAGCAGCCCCCAGGCAGATCGGAGCTCTGGAAACACCATATATTTT
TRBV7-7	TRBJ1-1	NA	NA	CASSQNDEAFF	TGTGCCAGCAGCCAGAATGATGAAGCTTTCTTT
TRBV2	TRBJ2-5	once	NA	CASSELLAQETQYF	TGTGCCAGCAGTGAACTTCTAGCCCAAGAGACCCAGTACTTC
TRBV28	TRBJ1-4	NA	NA	CASSALQGTTEKLFF	TGTGCCAGCAGTGCCCTGCAGGGGACGACGGAAAAACTGTTTTTT
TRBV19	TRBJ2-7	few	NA	CASSMAGREQYF	TGTGCCAGTAGTATGGCAGGACGAGAGCAGTACTTC
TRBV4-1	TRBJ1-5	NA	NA	CASSQEPRDDNQPQHF	TGCGCCAGCAGCCAAGAACCCAGGGACGACAATCAGCCCCAGCATTTT
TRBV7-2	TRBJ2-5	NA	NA	CASSFSSVGETQYF	TGTGCCAGCAGCTTCTCCTCGGTAGGGGAGACCCAGTACTTC
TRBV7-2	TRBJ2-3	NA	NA	CASSLRSDTQYF	TGTGCCAGCAGCTTAAGATCAGATACGCAGTATTTT
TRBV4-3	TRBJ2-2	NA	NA	CASSQGGQHIGELFF	TGCGCCAGCAGCCAAGGGGGCCAGCACATCGGGGAGCTGTTTTTT
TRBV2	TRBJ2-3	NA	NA	CASSAFAGTDTQYF	TGTGCCAGCAGCGCGTTTGCGGGCACAGATACGCAGTATTTT
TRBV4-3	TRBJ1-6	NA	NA	CASSQEGKVSSYNSPLHF	TGCGCCAGCAGCCAAGAAGGAAAGGTCAGCTCCTATAATTCACCCCTCCACTTT
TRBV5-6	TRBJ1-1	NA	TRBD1	CASSLGGRRDRGTEAFF	TGTGCCAGCAGCCTTGGGGGGAGACGTGACAGGGGTACTGAAGCTTTCTTT
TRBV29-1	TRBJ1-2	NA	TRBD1	CSVDRVGYGYTF	TGCAGCGTCGACAGGGTTGGCTATGGCTACACCTTC
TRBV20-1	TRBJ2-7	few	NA	CSVGYEQYF	TGCAGTGTAGGGTACGAGCAGTACTTC
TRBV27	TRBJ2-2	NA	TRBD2	CATATSGVSGELFF	TGTGCCACCGCGACTAGCGGGGTATCCGGGGAGCTGTTTTTT
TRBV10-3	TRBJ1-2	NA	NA	CAISEVTGKAVDGYTF	TGTGCCATCAGTGAGGTAACTGGGAAAGCTGTCGATGGCTACACCTTC
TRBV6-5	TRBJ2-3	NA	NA	CASSYRGTSLTDTQYF	TGTGCCAGCAGTTACCGAGGGACGAGCCTCACAGATACGCAGTATTTT
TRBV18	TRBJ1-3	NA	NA	CASSPGYSGNTIYF	TGTGCCAGCTCACCGGGGTACTCTGGAAACACCATATATTTT
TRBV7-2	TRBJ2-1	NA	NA	CASSYVPSYNEQFF	TGTGCCAGCAGCTACGTCCCGTCCTACAATGAGCAGTTCTTC